Below are 31 T cell receptor beta chains sequenced from a single sample in a study of shared clonotypes between healthy human individuals. Assay: immunoSEQ multiplex PCR; the TCRdb copy retains only in-frame clones and omits some. The sample contains millions of clones, roughly nine tenths of which appear only once. The specimen sequenced was naive CD4+ T cells sorted from blood. Subset denoted: CD45RA+ positively selected. These receptors were obtained from a young man in good health.

This clone was found a few times. This sequence joins TRBV28 and TRBJ2-2; D is perhaps TRBD1 (5 bases). CDR1 and CDR2 (germline): MDHEN, SYDVKM. CDR3 size: 15 residues. Trimming pared 6 bases from V and 4 bases from J, leaving 15 bases between. The CDR3 bases are TGTGCCAGCAGCCCATGGGGTAGGGGCACCGGGGAGCTGTTTTTT. This gives the protein CASSPWGRGTGELFF.

About this clone itself: Other DNA sequences from this sample encode an identical CDR3 as well. The chain is built from TRBV28 and TRBJ2-7; D is perhaps TRBD2 (6 bases). V was trimmed by 3 bases and J by 0 bases, leaving 12 bases between them. The CDR3 sequence is 15 residues long. Germline values: CDR1 MDHEN, CDR2 SYDVKM. CDR3 nucleotides: TGTGCCAGCAGTTTGTGGGGGAGGAGCTCCTACGAGCAGTACTTC. Its protein is CASSLWGRSSYEQYF.

The V call is TRBV7-2, the J call TRBJ1-5; D is perhaps TRBD1 (5 bases). Per the germline V gene, CDR1 is SGHTA and CDR2 is FQGNSA. CDR3 size: 14 residues. V gave up 2 bases and J gave up 6 bases, with 11 bases separating them. This chain's CDR3 is CASSLSPGGQPQHF. CDR3 nucleotides: TGTGCCAGCAGCTTAAGCCCCGGGGGTCAGCCCCAGCATTTT. Looking up the rest from reference TRBV7-2 and TRBJ1-5 gives the full variable domain: GAGVSQSPSNKVTEKGKDVELRCDPISGHTALYWYRQSLGQGLEFLIYFQGNSAPDKSGLPSDRFSAERTGGSVSTLTIQRTQQEDSAVYLCASSLSPGGQPQHFGDGTRLSIL.

The table lists this clone with a few counts. The CDR3 protein is CASSVLPDNSPLHF. In nucleotides, the CDR3 is TGTGCCAGCAGCGTACTGCCAGATAATTCACCCCTCCACTTT. This chain joins TRBV9 and TRBJ1-6; D is unresolved. This CDR3 has 14 residues. V was cut by 1 base and J by 5 bases, with 7 bases left in between. Germline V CDR1 and CDR2: SGDLS, YYNGEE.

The V call is TRBV2, the J call TRBJ1-6; 9 bases fit TRBD1. The CDR3 covers 13 residues. The germline gives CDR1 SNHLY, CDR2 FYNNEI. V trimming: 6 bases; J trimming: 10 bases; junction bases outside the gene matches: 4. The DNA for the CDR3 is TGTGCCAGCAGGCCGGGACAGGGATCACCCCTCCACTTT. Amino acids: CASRPGQGSPLHF.

The V and J genes are TRBV10-3 and TRBJ1-2; D gene unclear. Germline V gene sequence: CDR1 ENHRY, CDR2 SYGVKD. This CDR3 region has 12 residues. The V end lost 2 bases, the J end lost 4 bases, and 5 bases lay between the germline ends. CDR3 amino acids: CAISEARYGYTF. In DNA, the CDR3 is TGTGCCATCAGTGAGGCCCGCTATGGCTACACCTTC.

This chain joins TRBV7-3 and TRBJ2-7; TRBD1 might be the D (6 bases). Germline V gene data show CDR1 as SGHTA and CDR2 as FQGTGA. V was shortened by 6 bases and J by 7 bases, with 25 bases between the two germline ends. The CDR3 sequence is 16 residues long. CDR3 coding DNA: TGTGCCAGCAGAGTTTGGGGCAGGGGCCCCTTTCCGGAGCAGTACTTC. Its translation is CASRVWGRGPFPEQYF.

This sequence joins TRBV9 and TRBJ2-5; D may be TRBD2 (6 bases). The germline V and J ends were trimmed by 4 bases and 1 base, with 11 bases remaining between them. The germline V gene encodes CDR1 SGDLS and CDR2 YYNGEE. The CDR3 runs to 14 residues. CDR3: CASSTRDFQETQYF. CDR3 sequence (DNA): TGTGCCAGCAGCACCCGGGACTTCCAAGAGACCCAGTACTTC.

The chain combines TRBV28 with TRBJ1-5, with 11 bases that match TRBD1. This CDR3 has 15 residues. Germline values: CDR1 MDHEN, CDR2 SYDVKM. V shed 4 bases, J shed 8 bases, and the junction held 7 bases outside the gene matches. CDR3 loop: CASSSGTGGLKPQHF. The CDR3 bases are TGTGCCAGCAGTTCAGGGACAGGGGGTTTGAAGCCCCAGCATTTT.

This clone appeared once. This chain uses TRBV7-2 with TRBJ2-3; 14 nucleotides agree with TRBD2. Losses at the gene ends were 5 bases for V and 4 bases for J; bases not matched to a gene: 5. Germline assignment: CDR1 SGHTA and CDR2 FQGNSA. The CDR3 contains 16 residues. DNA of the CDR3: TGTGCCAGCAGCGCCCGACTAGCGGGAGGGGCAGATACGCAGTATTTT. It translates to CASSARLAGGADTQYF.

Comment on this clone: Compared with germline, one end of the junction differs, possibly owing to a read error. The chain combines TRBV5-1 with TRBJ2-7; 8 bases line up with TRBD2. This CDR3 comprises 16 residues. Germline CDR1 is SGHRS and CDR2 is YFSETQ. For the CDR3, the DNA is TGCGCCAGCAGCTTGAGTACGGACACGGGGAGCGGGAGACATGACTTC. Translation: CASSLSTDTGSGRHDF.

The V call is TRBV28, the J call TRBJ1-1; D might be TRBD1 (6 bases). This CDR3 contains 14 residues. Trimming pared 3 bases from V and 4 bases from J, leaving 12 bases between. Per germline, CDR1 MDHEN and CDR2 SYDVKM. CDR3: CASSFPGVVTEAFF. Written as DNA, the CDR3 is TGTGCCAGCAGTTTCCCAGGGGTGGTCACTGAAGCTTTCTTT.

This chain joins TRBV11-3 and TRBJ2-2, with 8 bases lining up with TRBD2. The CDR3 length is 15 residues. Losses at the gene ends were 5 bases for V and 0 bases for J; bases not matched to a gene: 2. CDR1 and CDR2 (germline): SGHNT, YENEEA. The CDR3 sequence is CASSASGSNTGELFF. CDR3 nucleotide sequence: TGTGCCAGCAGCGCTAGCGGGTCGAACACCGGGGAGCTGTTTTTT.

J is TRBJ1-6 and V is TRBV10-3, with TRBD1 matching over 9 bases. The V gene end was trimmed by 5 bases and the J gene end by 6 bases; junction bases not matched to a gene: 5. The CDR3 spans 15 residues. In germline, CDR1 is ENHRY, CDR2 SYGVKD. As DNA, the CDR3 is TGTGCCATCAGTTTCACGACAGGGGGTAATTCACCCCTCCACTTT. It is translated as CAISFTTGGNSPLHF.

A note on this clone: The same CDR3 also results from other DNA sequences found in this sample. The chain joins TRBV5-1 to TRBJ2-5, with D possibly TRBD1 on 6 matching bases. Germline V gene sequence: CDR1 SGHRS, CDR2 YFSETQ. This CDR3 spans 12 amino acids. V was trimmed by 4 bases and J by 4 bases, leaving 8 bases between them. DNA for the CDR3: TGCGCCAGCAGCGGGGGCTTAGAGACCCAGTACTTC. It encodes CASSGGLETQYF.

Of note for this clone: Distinct nucleotide sequences in the sample also encode this CDR3. The chain joins TRBV5-5 to TRBJ2-5; 14 bases align to TRBD2. The V and J ends lost 3 bases and 1 base, in that order; junction bases with no gene match: 2. Germline V CDR1 and CDR2: SGHKS, YYEKEE (reference sequence). This CDR3 comprises 16 residues. The CDR3 is CASSSGLAGGQETQYF. As DNA, the CDR3 is TGTGCCAGCAGCTCCGGACTAGCGGGGGGCCAAGAGACCCAGTACTTC.

This chain joins TRBV28 and TRBJ1-5; D perhaps matches TRBD1 (5 bases). CDR3 length: 15 amino acids. Germline CDR1 and CDR2: MDHEN and SYDVKM. V lost 2 bases to trimming and J lost 4 bases, with 12 bases between them. The CDR3 is CASSLLDSKNQPQHF. The CDR3 DNA sequence: TGTGCCAGCAGTTTACTTGACAGTAAGAATCAGCCCCAGCATTTT.

V and J are TRBV21-1 and TRBJ2-2; no DNA check was done on the table's D call, TRBD1. TRBV21-1 represents a pseudogene. The CDR3 length is 16 residues. The CDR3 protein is CASSKADRIPTGELFF. The CDR3 DNA sequence: TGTGCCAGCAGCAAAGCAGACAGGATACCCACCGGGGAGCTGTTTTTT.

This clone was found once. The chain employs TRBV9 and TRBJ2-2, with 8 bases that match TRBD2. The CDR3 totals 15 residues. Germline lookup yields CDR1 SGDLS and CDR2 YYNGEE. Trimming removed 4 bases from V and 1 base from J; junction bases left unmatched: 3. The CDR3 DNA reads TGTGCCAGCAGCCAGACTAGCGTGAACACCGGGGAGCTGTTTTTT. It yields the protein CASSQTSVNTGELFF. Full variable domain (remainder filled in from reference TRBV9 and TRBJ2-2): DSGVTQTPKHLITATGQRVTLRCSPRSGDLSVYWYQQSLDQGLQFLIQYYNGEERAKGNILERFSAQQFPDLHSELNLSSLELGDSALYFCASSQTSVNTGELFFGEGSRLTVL.

The rearrangement uses TRBV27 and TRBJ1-6; unclear D gene. This CDR3 has 16 amino acids. Per germline, CDR1 MNHEY and CDR2 SMNVEV (reference sequence). Trimming took off 2 bases at V and 6 bases at J, with 14 bases between the two ends. The CDR3 loop reads CASSLGRGRFNSPLHF. In nucleotides, the CDR3 is TGTGCCAGCAGTTTAGGGCGGGGTCGTTTTAATTCACCCCTCCACTTT.

The chain couples TRBV11-3 to TRBJ2-2, with D hard to call. This CDR3 comprises 18 residues. The V end lost 1 base, the J end lost 0 bases, and 15 bases lay between the germline ends. The germline gives CDR1 SGHNT, CDR2 YENEEA. In DNA, the CDR3 is TGTGCCAGCAGCTTAGGGGGATCGCCACTTACGAACACCGGGGAGCTGTTTTTT. Amino acid sequence: CASSLGGSPLTNTGELFF.

The chain links TRBV7-9 to TRBJ2-5; no definite D call. V was cut by 3 bases and J by 7 bases, with 9 bases left in between. The CDR3 spans 12 residues. Per germline, CDR1 SEHNR and CDR2 FQNEAQ (reference sequence). The CDR3: CASSLGWLTQYF. CDR3 in DNA: TGTGCCAGCAGCTTGGGGTGGTTGACCCAGTACTTC.

The rearrangement uses TRBV5-6 and TRBJ1-2; D unclear. V lost 0 bases, J lost 0 bases, and 6 bases lay in between. Germline V lookup: CDR1 SGHDT, CDR2 YYEEEE. The CDR3 length is 14 residues. CDR3 DNA: TGTGCCAGCAGCTTGGCCCCCACTAACTATGGCTACACCTTC. Amino acid sequence: CASSLAPTNYGYTF.

This clone has just a few counts. The chain recombines TRBV10-1 with TRBJ2-7; 8 bases fit TRBD1. From germline, CDR1 is WNHNN and CDR2 SYGVQD (reference sequence). V trimming: 6 bases; J trimming: 2 bases; junction bases outside the gene matches: 6. CDR3 size: 14 residues. The CDR3 reads CASSLGGQAYEQYF. Written as DNA, the CDR3 is TGCGCCAGCAGCCTAGGGGGACAGGCCTACGAGCAGTACTTC.

Comment on this clone: With a much larger clone just one base away, this may be a read error. Other DNA sequences in the sample encode the same CDR3. The rearrangement uses TRBV5-1 and TRBJ2-5; tentatively, D is TRBD1 (5 bases). The germline CDR1 and CDR2 sequences are SGHRS and YFSETQ. The CDR3 consists of 13 residues. Trimming removed 0 bases from V and 4 bases from J, with 7 bases in between. DNA for the CDR3: TGCGCCAGCAGCTTGGGGGGCCCAGAGACCCAGTACTTC. It specifies CASSLGGPETQYF.

This chain links TRBV5-1 with TRBJ2-5; D possibly corresponds to TRBD2 (6 bases). CDR3 length: 14 amino acids. Germline CDR1 is SGHRS and CDR2 is YFSETQ. With 0 bases removed from V and 3 bases from J, the gap between germline ends came to 9 bases. CDR3 loop: CASSLGGIKETQYF. CDR3 nucleotides: TGCGCCAGCAGCTTGGGCGGGATTAAAGAGACCCAGTACTTC.

V gene TRBV7-2 combines with J gene TRBJ2-7; TRBD2 matches 7 bases. The germline V gene has CDR1 SGHTA and CDR2 FQGNSA. V shed 4 bases and J 3 bases; nucleotides not matched to a gene: 9. The CDR3 is 15 residues long. The CDR3 bases are TGTGCCAGCAGCTGGGAACTAGCGCCCCTCTACGAGCAGTACTTC. Residues: CASSWELAPLYEQYF.

The genes are TRBV19 and TRBJ1-5, with D uncertain. Between the trimmed V and J ends, which lost 6 bases and 5 bases, there was a span of 14 bases. Germline V gene data show CDR1 as LNHDA and CDR2 as SQIVND (reference sequence). This CDR3 is 14 amino acids long. The CDR3 loop is CASSFERIHQPQHF. CDR3 coding DNA: TGTGCCAGTAGCTTCGAACGAATCCATCAGCCCCAGCATTTT.

CDR3 in amino acids: CASRDDRDYNEQFF. The CDR3 DNA reads TGCGCCAGCAGGGATGACAGGGACTACAATGAGCAGTTCTTC. This sequence joins TRBV10-1 and TRBJ2-1; 7 nucleotides agree with TRBD1. With V trimmed by 6 bases and J by 3 bases, 5 bases remained unmatched. In germline, CDR1 is WNHNN, CDR2 SYGVQD (reference sequence). The CDR3 length is 14 residues.

The V and J genes are TRBV12-5 and TRBJ1-3; tentative D call: TRBD1 (5 bases). The germline CDR1 and CDR2 sequences are LGHNT and FRNRAP. V was pared by 6 bases and J by 4 bases, with 16 bases between. The CDR3 spans 15 residues. The CDR3 sequence: CASGSPAGAGNTIYF. The CDR3 DNA sequence: TGTGCTAGTGGCTCCCCCGCTGGGGCAGGAAACACCATATATTTT.

The rearrangement uses TRBV18 and TRBJ2-1; TRBD1 matches at 9 bases. Germline values: CDR1 KGHSH, CDR2 LQKENI. The CDR3 consists of 17 residues. V lost 3 bases, J lost 5 bases, and 11 bases stayed unmatched. Here the CDR3 DNA reads TGTGCCAGCTCACCGGGAACAGGGGGCGAGGGTAACAATGAGCAGTTCTTC. Translated: CASSPGTGGEGNNEQFF.